The 28 T cell receptor beta chains below all came from one sample that was sequenced in a study of T cells in Graves' hyperthyroidism and ophthalmopathy. Template material for amplifying TCR beta CDR3 regions consisted of RNA transcripts. HTBI primers were used for first-round RT-PCR of the TCR CDR3. From the multiplex PCR reads, TCRdb called clonotypes with MiXCR, one entry per CDR3 protein. The sample lists about 640,000 distinct CDR3 sequences, more than 12% occurring once. Sequenced sample: blood. These receptors originate from a woman aged 50 to 60 with Graves' ophthalmopathy.

This clonotype was seen repeatedly, ten times or more. The chain carries TRBV18 and TRBJ1-3; the D gene is possibly TRBD1 (6 bases). The germline V gene has CDR1 KGHSH and CDR2 LQKENI. The V end lost 0 bases, the J end lost 0 bases, and 12 bases lay between the germline ends. The CDR3 spans 17 residues. CDR3 bases: TGTGCCAGCTCACCACCGTCACAGGGCCTCTCTGGAAACACCATATATTTT. This sequence encodes CASSPPSQGLSGNTIYF.

The sample holds many counts of this clonotype. V usage is TRBV12-3 or TRBV12-4 and J usage is TRBJ2-7, with TRBD2 as a possible D gene (5 bases). The CDR3 runs 16 residues. Between the trimmed V and J ends, which lost 3 bases and 3 bases, there was a span of 18 bases. The CDR3 spells CASSFGAPSNGYEQYF. As DNA, the CDR3 is TGTGCCAGCAGTTTCGGTGCGCCTAGCAATGGCTACGAGCAGTACTTC.

This clonotype was recorded many times. The chain joins TRBV28 to TRBJ2-1, with D perhaps given as TRBD1 or TRBD2 (5 bases each). Germline V gene lookup returns CDR1 MDHEN and CDR2 SYDVKM. The V end was cut by 2 bases, the J end by 6 bases, with 23 bases between. The CDR3 has 18 residues. DNA of the CDR3: TGTGCCAGCAGTTTAACCGTCCGCCGGGACCGAGCGTTCAATGAGCAGTTCTTC. Protein: CASSLTVRRDRAFNEQFF.

This clonotype was recorded many times. The chain combines TRBV28 with TRBJ1-2; no firm D call. Germline V lookup: CDR1 MDHEN, CDR2 SYDVKM. The V and J ends lost 2 bases and 6 bases respectively, with 13 bases between them. The length of the CDR3 is 14 residues. The CDR3 nucleotides read TGTGCCAGCAGTTTACTGGGCAGGTCAGATGGCTACACCTTC. It codes for CASSLLGRSDGYTF.

This clonotype was picked up many times. The junction shows a germline mismatch at one end, possibly a read error. The chain links TRBV6-2 or TRBV6-3 to TRBJ1-2; TRBD1 is a possible D gene (6 bases). Germline V gene sequence: CDR1 MNHEY, CDR2 SVGEGT. The CDR3 extends over 14 amino acids. The CDR3 DNA sequence: TGTGCCAGCCGTTATGAGGACAGAGTCTATGGCTACACCTTC. Encoded protein: CASRYEDRVYGYTF.

Notes on this clonotype: A much bigger clone sits one base away, suggesting this may be a read error. The genes are TRBV6-2 or TRBV6-3 and TRBJ2-6; D ambiguous. The CDR3 length is 13 residues. Germline loops: CDR1 MNHEY, CDR2 SVGEGT. V was cut by 6 bases and J by 1 base, with 4 bases left in between. CDR3 in DNA: TGTGCCAGCAGGTTATCTGGGGCCAACGTCCTGACTTTC. Translation: CASRLSGANVLTF.

In its sample, this clonotype was seen a few times. The gene calls are TRBV12-3 or TRBV12-4 and TRBJ2-1; D is ambiguous. The better agreement between TRBJ2-7 and the DNA end casts doubt on the J call. This CDR3 contains 15 residues. This CDR3 reads CASSLDLPSYNEQYF. In DNA form, the CDR3 reads TGTGCCAGCAGTTTAGACCTTCCCTCATACAATGAGCAGTACTTC.

This clonotype was observed a few times. The rearrangement links TRBV9 to TRBJ2-1; D gene unclear. The V gene's germline CDR1 is SGDLS and CDR2 YYNGEE. This CDR3 is 14 amino acids long. Trimming left V 3 bases short and J 1 base short, with 8 bases between. CDR3 coding DNA: TGTGCCAGCAGCGCGGACGTTTCCTACAATGAGCAGTTCTTC. Translated, it gives CASSADVSYNEQFF.

Many counts were recorded for this clonotype. The V call is TRBV30, the J call TRBJ2-1; a weak D match, TRBD2 (5 bases). Trimming removed 3 bases from V and 0 bases from J, with 12 bases in between. Looked up from germline, CDR1 is GTSNPN and CDR2 is SVGIG (reference sequence). This CDR3 comprises 15 residues. CDR3 sequence: CAWRKDSSSYNEQFF. CDR3 sequence (DNA): TGTGCCTGGAGAAAGGACTCGAGCTCCTACAATGAGCAGTTCTTC.

The rearrangement links TRBV24-1 to TRBJ2-1; 8 bases line up with TRBD1. Per germline, CDR1 KGHDR and CDR2 SFDVKD. The CDR3 sequence is 15 residues long. V shed 4 bases and J 8 bases; nucleotides not matched to a gene: 9. This chain's CDR3 is CATSDTGQGLHEQFF. CDR3 nucleotide sequence: TGTGCCACCAGTGACACCGGACAGGGTTTGCATGAGCAGTTCTTC.

This clonotype was counted at least ten times. V gene TRBV12-3 or TRBV12-4 combines with J gene TRBJ1-6; D gene ambiguous. There are 14 residues in the CDR3. V shed 1 base and J shed 9 bases, with 10 bases lying between them. CDR3 region: CASSLGLAGSPLHF. CDR3 DNA sequence: TGTGCCAGCAGTTTAGGTCTCGCGGGTTCACCCCTCCACTTT.

This clonotype has at least ten counts. This chain uses TRBV7-8 with TRBJ1-1; 7 nucleotides match TRBD1. The CDR3 loop spans 13 amino acids. Trimming cost V 3 bases and J 5 bases; bases outside gene matches: 3. CDR1 is SGHVS, CDR2 FQNEAQ, per germline. Here the CDR3 reads CASSLDRKTEAFF. CDR3 bases: TGTGCCAGCAGCTTGGACAGGAAGACTGAAGCTTTCTTT.

The J gene is TRBJ2-7, the V gene TRBV5-1; D unclear. Trimming stripped 4 bases from V and 3 bases from J, with 14 bases between. CDR3 length: 14 amino acids. Germline values: CDR1 SGHRS, CDR2 YFSETQ. CDR3 loop: CASSHSPGDYEQYF. DNA for the CDR3: TGCGCCAGCAGCCACTCTCCTGGGGACTACGAGCAGTACTTC.

This clonotype was found many times. The CDR3 loop reads CASSLGLADLTYEQYF. CDR3 sequence (DNA): TGCGCCAGCAGCTTGGGACTAGCGGATCTTACCTACGAGCAGTACTTC. This rearrangement joins TRBV5-1 to TRBJ2-7; the match to TRBD2 covers 9 bases. The junction had 6 bases not matched to a gene; V was cut back by 0 bases and J by 2 bases. CDR1 and CDR2 (germline): SGHRS, YFSETQ. The CDR3 consists of 16 residues.

Ten or more counts support this clonotype. The chain combines TRBV28 with TRBJ1-1, with 9 bases matching TRBD1. In germline, CDR1 is MDHEN, CDR2 SYDVKM. The CDR3 extends over 15 amino acids. Unmatched junction bases numbered 9, after V lost 5 bases and J lost 5 bases. The CDR3 protein is CASSLSDRGVTEAFF. The CDR3 DNA sequence: TGTGCCAGCAGTCTAAGCGACAGGGGGGTTACTGAAGCTTTCTTT.

This clonotype was counted many times. J is TRBJ1-1 and V is TRBV28; TRBD1 might be the D (6 bases). The length of the CDR3 is 15 residues. Germline CDR1 reads MDHEN; CDR2 reads SYDVKM. Trimming cost V 6 bases and J 7 bases, with 21 bases left between them. Written as DNA, the CDR3 is TGTGCCAGCAGCCCAACTCAGGGGATTGGGAGTGAAGCTTTCTTT. Its protein product is CASSPTQGIGSEAFF.

This clonotype was observed a handful of times. This chain uses TRBV19 with TRBJ2-1, with D possibly being TRBD1 (5 bases). The CDR3 runs to 13 residues. Germline lookup yields CDR1 LNHDA and CDR2 SQIVND (reference sequence). V lost 6 bases and J 6 bases, leaving 12 bases between the germline ends. CDR3 sequence reads: CASRSGQANEQFF. DNA of the CDR3: TGTGCCAGTAGGTCAGGGCAAGCCAATGAGCAGTTCTTC.

The chain links TRBV27 to TRBJ1-6; no definite D call. Trimming removed 3 bases from V and 0 bases from J, with 12 bases in between. The CDR3 contains 17 residues. CDR1 and CDR2 from the germline V gene are MNHEY and SMNVEV (reference sequence). The CDR3 here is CASSFATVSSYNSPLHF. The DNA of the CDR3 is TGTGCCAGCAGTTTCGCTACAGTGAGCTCCTATAATTCACCCCTCCACTTT.

This clonotype was counted many times. The CDR3 loop reads CAISETGVNTEAFF. CDR3 sequence (DNA): TGTGCCATCAGTGAGACAGGGGTGAACACTGAAGCTTTCTTT. The chain combines TRBV10-3 with TRBJ1-1, with 7 bases identical to TRBD1. There are 14 residues in the CDR3. Germline values: CDR1 ENHRY, CDR2 SYGVKD. The ends lost 2 bases at V and 0 bases at J; junction bases unmatched: 0.

This clonotype was seen repeatedly, ten times or more. V usage is TRBV3-1 and J usage is TRBJ2-1, with D perhaps matching TRBD2 (6 bases). Germline CDR1 is LGHDT and CDR2 is YNNKEL (reference sequence). V lost 0 bases to trimming and J lost 5 bases, with 11 bases between them. The CDR3 has 15 amino acids. The CDR3 loop reads CASSQDRLAHNEQFF. The CDR3 bases are TGTGCCAGCAGCCAAGATAGGCTAGCGCACAATGAGCAGTTCTTC.

The J gene is TRBJ2-2, the V gene TRBV7-2, with 7 bases aligning to TRBD1. From germline, CDR1 is SGHTA and CDR2 FQGNSA. This CDR3 has 16 amino acids. V shed 3 bases, J shed 4 bases, and the junction held 8 bases outside the gene matches. This CDR3 reads CASSFRQGWGTGELFF. The CDR3 DNA sequence: TGTGCCAGCAGCTTTCGACAGGGCTGGGGCACCGGGGAGCTGTTTTTT. The full variable domain, in which reference TRBV7-2 and TRBJ2-2 provide the parts outside the CDR3, is GAGVSQSPSNKVTEKGKDVELRCDPISGHTALYWYRQSLGQGLEFLIYFQGNSAPDKSGLPSDRFSAERTGGSVSTLTIQRTQQEDSAVYLCASSFRQGWGTGELFFGEGSRLTVL.

This clonotype occurred many times. V gene TRBV7-2 combines with J gene TRBJ2-2; TRBD2 matches 11 bases. CDR3 length equals 19 residues. J gave up 0 bases and V 5 bases, and 11 bases lay outside the gene matches. CDR1 SGHTA and CDR2 FQGNSA come from the germline V gene. The CDR3 coding sequence is TGTGCCAGCAGCCCACGAGGACTAGCGGGTTTCGCGAACACCGGGGAGCTGTTTTTT. It is translated as CASSPRGLAGFANTGELFF.

This clonotype was seen at least ten times. The CDR3 DNA reads as TGCAGTGCTACGGGACTCTACACAGATACGCAGTATTTT. Amino acid sequence: CSATGLYTDTQYF. V usage is TRBV20-1 and J usage is TRBJ2-3; tentative D call: TRBD2 (6 bases). V lost 4 bases and J 2 bases, leaving 10 bases between the germline ends. Germline V lookup: CDR1 DFQATT, CDR2 SNEGSKA (reference sequence). The CDR3 is made up of 13 amino acids.

In its sample, this clonotype was seen many times. V usage is TRBV20-1 and J usage is TRBJ2-7; D tentatively fits TRBD1 or TRBD2 (5 bases each). The CDR3 consists of 13 residues. Germline V gene lookup returns CDR1 DFQATT and CDR2 SNEGSKA (reference sequence). V shed 0 bases and J shed 2 bases, with 8 bases lying between them. The CDR3 nucleotides are TGCAGTGCTAGAGAGGGACCGACCTACGAGCAGTACTTC. As protein: CSAREGPTYEQYF.

The table lists this clonotype with many counts. CDR3: CASREGLYNEQFF. The CDR3 DNA sequence: TGTGCCAGCAGGGAGGGCCTTTACAATGAGCAGTTCTTC. The rearrangement links TRBV2 to TRBJ2-1; a weak D match, TRBD2 (6 bases). Trimming left V 6 bases short and J 4 bases short, with 10 bases between. From germline, CDR1 is SNHLY and CDR2 FYNNEI. The CDR3 has 13 amino acids.

In this sample, this clonotype turned up many times. The chain carries TRBV28 and TRBJ1-2, with D possibly TRBD1 on 6 matching bases. CDR3 length: 16 residues. Trimming shortened V by 6 bases and J by 4 bases, and 21 bases separated the two germline ends. The germline gives CDR1 MDHEN, CDR2 SYDVKM. DNA for the CDR3: TGTGCCAGCAGACCAACGCAGACAGGATTCGGCTATGGCTACACCTTC. Its protein product is CASRPTQTGFGYGYTF.

The V gene is TRBV27, the J gene TRBJ2-7, with D possibly being TRBD1 (5 bases). Germline CDR1 is MNHEY and CDR2 is SMNVEV (reference sequence). Deletions cut 0 bases from V and 0 bases from J, with 9 bases between. The CDR3 runs 15 residues. CDR3 residues: CASSLSLGVSYEQYF. The DNA of the CDR3 is TGTGCCAGCAGTTTATCTTTAGGGGTCTCCTACGAGCAGTACTTC.

The DNA of the CDR3 is TGTGCCAGTAGTATAACTCTAGCGGGATTCAATGAGCAGTTCTTC. Translation: CASSITLAGFNEQFF. This chain links TRBV19 with TRBJ2-1, with 9 bases aligning to TRBD2. Germline V gene lookup returns CDR1 LNHDA and CDR2 SQIVND (reference sequence). This CDR3 has 15 residues. Trimming at V came to 2 bases and at J to 6 bases, leaving 5 bases not matched to a gene.